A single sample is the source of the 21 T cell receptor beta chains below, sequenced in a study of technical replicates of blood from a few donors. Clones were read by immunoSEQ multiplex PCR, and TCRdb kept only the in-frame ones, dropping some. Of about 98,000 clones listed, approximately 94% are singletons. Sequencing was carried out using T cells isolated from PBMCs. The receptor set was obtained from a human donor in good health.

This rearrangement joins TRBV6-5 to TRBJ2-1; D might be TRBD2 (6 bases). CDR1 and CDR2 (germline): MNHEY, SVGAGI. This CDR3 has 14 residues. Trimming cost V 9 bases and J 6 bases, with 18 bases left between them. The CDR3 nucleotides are TGTGCCAGTTCCCAGATGAGGCGGGGCAATGAGCAGTTCTTC. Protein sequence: CASSQMRRGNEQFF.

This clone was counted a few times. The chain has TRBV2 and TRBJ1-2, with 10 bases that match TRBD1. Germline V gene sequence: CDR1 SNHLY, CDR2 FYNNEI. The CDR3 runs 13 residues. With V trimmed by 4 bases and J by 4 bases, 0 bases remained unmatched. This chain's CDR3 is CASSGTGGYGYTF. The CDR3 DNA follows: TGTGCCAGCAGTGGGACAGGGGGCTATGGCTACACCTTC.

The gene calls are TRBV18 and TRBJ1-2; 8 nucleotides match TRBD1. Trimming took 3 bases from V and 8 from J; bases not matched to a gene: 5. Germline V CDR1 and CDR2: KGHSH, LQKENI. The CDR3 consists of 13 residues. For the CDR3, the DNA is TGTGCCAGCTCACCGTCCAGGGGGCAAGGCTACACCTTC. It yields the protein CASSPSRGQGYTF. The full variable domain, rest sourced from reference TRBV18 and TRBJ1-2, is NAGVMQNPRHLVRRRGQEARLRCSPMKGHSHVYWYRQLPEEGLKFMVYLQKENIIDESGMPKERFSAEFPKEGPSILRIQQVVRGDSAAYFCASSPSRGQGYTFGSGTRLTVV.

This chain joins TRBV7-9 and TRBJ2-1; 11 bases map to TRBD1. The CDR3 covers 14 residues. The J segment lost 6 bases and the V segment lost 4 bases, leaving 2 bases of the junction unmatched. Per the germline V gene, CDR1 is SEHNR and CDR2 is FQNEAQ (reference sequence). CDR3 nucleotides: TGTGCCAGCAGCTGGGACAGGGGGGGCAATGAGCAGTTCTTC. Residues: CASSWDRGGNEQFF.

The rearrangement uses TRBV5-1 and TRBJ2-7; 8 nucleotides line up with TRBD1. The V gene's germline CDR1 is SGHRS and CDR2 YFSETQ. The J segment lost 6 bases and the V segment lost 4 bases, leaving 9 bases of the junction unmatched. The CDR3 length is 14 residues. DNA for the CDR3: TGCGCCAGCAGCAATCAGGGGGCAGCCTCCGAGCAGTACTTC. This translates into CASSNQGAASEQYF.

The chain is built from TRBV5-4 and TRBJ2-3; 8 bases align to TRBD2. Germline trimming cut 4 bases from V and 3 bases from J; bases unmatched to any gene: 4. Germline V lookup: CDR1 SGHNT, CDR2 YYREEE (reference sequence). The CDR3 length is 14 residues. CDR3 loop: CASSSGGGTDTQYF. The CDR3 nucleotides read TGTGCCAGCAGCAGCGGGGGAGGGACAGATACGCAGTATTTT.

This CDR3 reads CASRSTGYSTDTQYF. The CDR3 region has the DNA TGTGCCAGCAGGTCGACAGGGTATAGTACAGATACGCAGTATTTT. The chain carries TRBV7-3 and TRBJ2-3, with 7 bases that match TRBD1. With V trimmed by 6 bases and J by 3 bases, 9 bases remained unmatched. This CDR3 is 15 amino acids long. Germline assignment: CDR1 SGHTA and CDR2 FQGTGA.

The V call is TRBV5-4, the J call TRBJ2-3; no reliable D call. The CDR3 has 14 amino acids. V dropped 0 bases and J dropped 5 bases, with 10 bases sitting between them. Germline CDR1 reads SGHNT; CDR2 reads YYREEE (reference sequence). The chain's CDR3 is CASSLGRVGDTQYF. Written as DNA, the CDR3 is TGTGCCAGCAGCTTGGGCCGGGTTGGAGATACGCAGTATTTT. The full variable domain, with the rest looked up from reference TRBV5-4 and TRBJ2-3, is ETGVTQSPTHLIKTRGQQVTLRCSSQSGHNTVSWYQQALGQGPQFIFQYYREEENGRGNFPPRFSGLQFPNYSSELNVNALELDDSALYLCASSLGRVGDTQYFGPGTRLTVL.

CDR3 amino acids: CASRGQQVGFYEQYF. For the CDR3, the DNA is TGTGCCAGCAGAGGGCAACAGGTCGGATTCTACGAGCAGTACTTC. The V gene is TRBV27, the J gene TRBJ2-7, with D tentatively TRBD1 (5 bases). The CDR3 is 15 residues long. The germline V gene encodes CDR1 MNHEY and CDR2 SMNVEV (reference sequence). Between the trimmed V and J ends, which lost 6 bases and 3 bases, there was a span of 18 bases.

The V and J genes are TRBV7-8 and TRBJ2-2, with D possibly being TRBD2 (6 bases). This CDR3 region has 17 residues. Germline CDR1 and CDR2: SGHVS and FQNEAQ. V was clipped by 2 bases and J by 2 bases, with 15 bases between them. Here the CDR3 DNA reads TGTGCCAGCAGCTTATGGGGGGATTTCTCCAACACCGGGGAGCTGTTTTTT. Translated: CASSLWGDFSNTGELFF.

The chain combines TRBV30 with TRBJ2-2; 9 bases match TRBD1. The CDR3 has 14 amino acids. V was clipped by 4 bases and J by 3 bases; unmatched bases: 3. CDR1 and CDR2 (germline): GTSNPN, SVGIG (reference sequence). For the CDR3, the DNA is TGTGCCTGGACGGGGGACAGGGACACCGGGGAGCTGTTTTTT. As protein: CAWTGDRDTGELFF.

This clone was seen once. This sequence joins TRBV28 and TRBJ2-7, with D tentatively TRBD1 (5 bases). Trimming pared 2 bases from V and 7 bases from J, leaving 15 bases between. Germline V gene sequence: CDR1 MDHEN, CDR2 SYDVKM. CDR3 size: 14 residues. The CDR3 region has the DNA TGTGCCAGCAGTTTACCCCCAGGGCTCTTTGAGCAGTACTTC. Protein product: CASSLPPGLFEQYF.

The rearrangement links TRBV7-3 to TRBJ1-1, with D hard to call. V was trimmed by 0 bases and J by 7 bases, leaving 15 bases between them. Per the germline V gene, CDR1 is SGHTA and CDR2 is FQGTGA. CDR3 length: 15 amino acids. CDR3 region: CASSLTGQIQSEAFF. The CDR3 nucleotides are TGTGCCAGCAGCTTAACGGGCCAGATCCAAAGTGAAGCTTTCTTT.

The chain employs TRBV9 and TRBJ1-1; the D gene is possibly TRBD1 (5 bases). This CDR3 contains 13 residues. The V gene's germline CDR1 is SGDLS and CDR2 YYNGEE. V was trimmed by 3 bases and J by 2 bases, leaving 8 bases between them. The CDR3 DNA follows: TGTGCCAGCAGCGAGACAGCTAACACTGAAGCTTTCTTT. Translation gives CASSETANTEAFF.

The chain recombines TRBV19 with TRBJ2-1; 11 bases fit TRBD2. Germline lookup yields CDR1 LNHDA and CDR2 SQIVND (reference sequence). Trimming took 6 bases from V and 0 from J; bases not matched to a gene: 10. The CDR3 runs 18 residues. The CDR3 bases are TGTGCCAGTAGCTACACTAGCGGGGGCTATTACTCCTACAATGAGCAGTTCTTC. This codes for CASSYTSGGYYSYNEQFF.

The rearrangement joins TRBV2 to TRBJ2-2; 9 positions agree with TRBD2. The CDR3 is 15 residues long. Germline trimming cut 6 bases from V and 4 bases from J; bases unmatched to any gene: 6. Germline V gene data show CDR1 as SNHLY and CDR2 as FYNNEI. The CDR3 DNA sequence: TGTGCCAGCAGCCGACTAGCGGCGATCACCGGGGAGCTGTTTTTT. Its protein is CASSRLAAITGELFF.

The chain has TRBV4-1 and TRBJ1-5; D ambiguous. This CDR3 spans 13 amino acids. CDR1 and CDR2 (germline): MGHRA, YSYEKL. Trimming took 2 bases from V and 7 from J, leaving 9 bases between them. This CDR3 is CASSQIREQPQHF. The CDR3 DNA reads TGCGCCAGCAGCCAAATCCGAGAACAGCCCCAGCATTTT.

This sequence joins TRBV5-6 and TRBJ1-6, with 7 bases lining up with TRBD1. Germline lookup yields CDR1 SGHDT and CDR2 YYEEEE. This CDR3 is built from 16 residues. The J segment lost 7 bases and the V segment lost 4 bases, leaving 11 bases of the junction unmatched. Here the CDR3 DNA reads TGTGCCAGCAGCCCGAGGGGGCTTGCCCCAAATTCACCCCTCCACTTT. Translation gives CASSPRGLAPNSPLHF.

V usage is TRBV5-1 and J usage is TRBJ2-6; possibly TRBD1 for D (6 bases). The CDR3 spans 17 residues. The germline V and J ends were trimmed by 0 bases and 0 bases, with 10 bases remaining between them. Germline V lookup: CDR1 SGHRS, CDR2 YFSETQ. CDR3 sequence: CASSLVLQGSGANVLTF. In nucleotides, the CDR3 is TGCGCCAGCAGCTTGGTTTTACAGGGCTCTGGGGCCAACGTCCTGACTTTC.

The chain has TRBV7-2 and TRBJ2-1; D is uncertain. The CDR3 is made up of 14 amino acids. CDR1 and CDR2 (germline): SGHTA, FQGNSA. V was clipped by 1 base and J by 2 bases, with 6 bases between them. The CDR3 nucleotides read TGTGCCAGCAGCTTAGAGCTTACCTACAATGAGCAGTTCTTC. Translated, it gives CASSLELTYNEQFF.

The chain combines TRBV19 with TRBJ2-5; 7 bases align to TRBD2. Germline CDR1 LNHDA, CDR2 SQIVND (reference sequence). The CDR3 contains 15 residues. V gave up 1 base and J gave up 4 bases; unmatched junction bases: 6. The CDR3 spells CASSIGRGVIETQYF. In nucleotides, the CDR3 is TGTGCCAGTAGTATAGGACGGGGGGTGATAGAGACCCAGTACTTC.